A selection of T cell receptor beta chains follows, all from one sample in a study of regulatory T cells in long-lasting Graves disease. Each CDR3 protein gets one entry after TCRdb re-called the multiplex PCR reads with MiXCR. The sample shows around 420,000 distinct CDR3 sequences, 15% of them seen only once. The same sample was also used in a study of T cells in Graves' hyperthyroidism and ophthalmopathy.

The sample here was peripheral blood mononuclear cells (PBMCs), taken at new diagnosis, from a patient treated with antithyroid drugs. Receptors were obtained from a woman in her forties with Graves disease. CDR3s include the opening cysteine and the closing phenylalanine or tryptophan. D genes are given only for firm matches. Only part of the rows carry a size: once, few, many, or a class if the clone is expanded.

V: TRBV20-1; size: many; J: TRBJ2-5; D: NA; DNA: TGCAGTGCGGAAGGGCACCATGGGGAGACCCAGTACTTC; CDR3: CSAEGHHGETQYF
V: TRBV29-1; size: many; J: TRBJ2-1; D: TRBD2; DNA: TGCAGCGTTGACGGTGGAGTAGCGGGAAACTACAATGAGCAGTTCTTC; CDR3: CSVDGGVAGNYNEQFF
V: TRBV13; size: many; J: TRBJ2-5; D: NA; DNA: TGTGCCAGCAGCTTAGGTCCGAACTGGGCAAAGACCCAGTACTTC; CDR3: CASSLGPNWAKTQYF
V: TRBV20-1; size: NA; J: TRBJ2-1; D: TRBD2; DNA: TGCAGTGCCCACAGGACTAGCGGGATGAGATCCAATGAGCAGTTCTTC; CDR3: CSAHRTSGMRSNEQFF
V: TRBV2; size: few; J: TRBJ1-6; D: NA; DNA: TGTGCCAGCGCTTGGAAGGGGACACCCCTCCACTTT; CDR3: CASAWKGTPLHF
V: TRBV28; size: many; J: TRBJ2-4; D: TRBD1; DNA: TGTGCCAGCAGTCCGGGACAGGGGAACATTCAGTACTTC; CDR3: CASSPGQGNIQYF
V: TRBV20-1; size: NA; J: TRBJ1-3; D: NA; DNA: TGCAGTGCTAGTTCGGGGGCGCCCGGAAACACCATATATTTT; CDR3: CSASSGAPGNTIYF
V: TRBV10-2; size: few; J: TRBJ2-2; D: TRBD1; DNA: TGCGCCAGCAGGGACAGGGGGGGTGACACCGGGGAGCTGTTTTTT; CDR3: CASRDRGGDTGELFF
V: TRBV7-2; size: many; J: TRBJ2-5; D: NA; DNA: TGTGCCAGCAGCCCGTTTAGGACAACCCTCTACCAAGAGACCCAGTACTTC; CDR3: CASSPFRTTLYQETQYF
V: TRBV5-1; size: NA; J: TRBJ2-2; D: NA; DNA: TGCGCCAGCAGCTTGGCAGTCCGGGACTTAGGCAACACCGGGGAGCTGTTTTTT; CDR3: CASSLAVRDLGNTGELFF
V: TRBV18; size: many; J: TRBJ2-7; D: TRBD2; DNA: TGTGCCAGCTCACCTTCGTCTAGCGGGAGGGGAGAGCAGTACTTC; CDR3: CASSPSSSGRGEQYF
V: TRBV30; size: many; J: TRBJ2-7; D: TRBD2; DNA: TGTGCCTGCGGACTAGCGGGAGGCTACGAGCAGTACTTC; CDR3: CACGLAGGYEQYF
V: TRBV27; size: NA; J: TRBJ2-2; D: NA; DNA: TGTGCCAGCACCCTAGGTTACTACCACAGGGGCCTCCAGCGGGAGAAGACCGGGGAGCTGTTTTTT; CDR3: CASTLGYYHRGLQREKTGELFF
V: TRBV6-2/TRBV6-3; size: NA; J: TRBJ1-1; D: NA; DNA: TGTGCCAGCAACACACCGGGAGGCAACACTGAAGCTTTCTTT; CDR3: CASNTPGGNTEAFF
V: TRBV19; size: few; J: TRBJ1-3; D: NA; DNA: TGTGCCACCGAGATCCAGCCCGCTGGAAACACCATATATTTT; CDR3: CATEIQPAGNTIYF
V: TRBV2; size: many; J: TRBJ2-1; D: NA; DNA: TGTGCCAGCAAGGCCGGGCTTGAGCAGTTCTTC; CDR3: CASKAGLEQFF
V: TRBV28; size: many; J: TRBJ2-1; D: TRBD2; DNA: TGTGCCAGCAGTTTGCCTCTAGCGGGAGTCTCCTACAATGAGCAGTTCTTC; CDR3: CASSLPLAGVSYNEQFF
V: TRBV10-3; size: once; J: TRBJ1-1; D: NA; DNA: TGTGCCATCAGTACAACAGGGAATGAAGCTTTCTTT; CDR3: CAISTTGNEAFF
V: TRBV3-1; size: NA; J: TRBJ1-4; D: NA; DNA: TGTGCCAGCAGCCATCATATGGGAGGGGTTGAAAAACTGTTTTTT; CDR3: CASSHHMGGVEKLFF
V: TRBV19; size: few; J: TRBJ2-1; D: TRBD1; DNA: TGTGCCAGTAGTATATCGGCAGGGGGCTCGATTAATGAGCAGTTCTTC; CDR3: CASSISAGGSINEQFF
V: TRBV30; size: few; J: TRBJ1-2; D: NA; DNA: TGTGCCTGGAGTGTACCGTGGGGCCGAGGTGGCTACACCTTC; CDR3: CAWSVPWGRGGYTF
V: TRBV24-1; size: NA; J: TRBJ2-1; D: TRBD2; DNA: TGTGCCACCAGTGGTGGACTAGCGGGAGTCAATGAGCAGTTCTTC; CDR3: CATSGGLAGVNEQFF
V: TRBV9; size: many; J: TRBJ2-5; D: TRBD2; DNA: TGTGCCAGCAGCGCTACTAGCGGGGGGGTCCAAGAGACCCAGTACTTC; CDR3: CASSATSGGVQETQYF
V: TRBV28; size: many; J: TRBJ2-5; D: NA; DNA: TGTGCCAGCAGTTTTAAGCGGTTTCAAGAGACCCAGTACTTC; CDR3: CASSFKRFQETQYF
V: TRBV12-3/TRBV12-4; size: NA; J: TRBJ2-2; D: NA; DNA: TGTGCCAGCAGTCCTGGGGAGACCGGGGAGCTGTTTTTT; CDR3: CASSPGETGELFF
V: TRBV19; size: many; J: TRBJ1-5; D: TRBD1; DNA: TGTGCCAGTAGTTCGACAGGGGTGAATCAGCCCCAGCATTTT; CDR3: CASSSTGVNQPQHF
V: TRBV2; size: NA; J: TRBJ1-5; D: NA; DNA: TGTGCCAGCAGTCGTCGGGGGGATAGCAATCAGCCCCAGCATTTT; CDR3: CASSRRGDSNQPQHF
V: TRBV6-2/TRBV6-3; size: NA; J: TRBJ2-3; D: NA; DNA: TGTGCCAGCAGTTCACTTGTCATCACAGATACGCAGTATTTT; CDR3: CASSSLVITDTQYF
V: TRBV20-1; size: many; J: TRBJ2-1; D: NA; DNA: TGCAGTGCTAGAGATCCCGATTCCCCCTACAATGAGCAGTTCTTC; CDR3: CSARDPDSPYNEQFF
V: TRBV14; size: NA; J: TRBJ2-3; D: NA; DNA: TGTGCCAGCAGCCAAGGCGTCAGCAGTTTCACAGATACGCAGTATTTT; CDR3: CASSQGVSSFTDTQYF
V: TRBV4-1; size: many; J: TRBJ2-5; D: NA; DNA: TGCGCCAGCAGCCAAGGCCAAAGGAGGGGAGAGACCCAGTACTTC; CDR3: CASSQGQRRGETQYF
V: TRBV6-1; size: many; J: TRBJ1-4; D: TRBD1; DNA: TGTGCCAGTGAGACCGGGACAGGCAATGAAAAACTGTTTTTT; CDR3: CASETGTGNEKLFF
V: TRBV6-2/TRBV6-3; size: NA; J: TRBJ2-5; D: TRBD2; DNA: TGTGCCACCCGACCCCCCGGGCTAGCGGGAGGAGTAGAGACCCAGTACTTC; CDR3: CATRPPGLAGGVETQYF
V: TRBV5-6; size: NA; J: TRBJ2-1; D: TRBD2; DNA: TGTGCCAGCAGCTTGGACGGCCTAGCGGGGCACAATGAGCAGTTCTTC; CDR3: CASSLDGLAGHNEQFF
V: TRBV27; size: many; J: TRBJ2-1; D: TRBD1; DNA: TGTGCCAGCAGTTTGTTTGGGACAGGGGGCCCCTCCTACAATGAGCAGTTCTTC; CDR3: CASSLFGTGGPSYNEQFF
V: TRBV28; size: many; J: TRBJ1-2; D: NA; DNA: TGTGCCATCCAGAGCGGACTCTATGGCTACACCTTC; CDR3: CAIQSGLYGYTF
V: TRBV2; size: many; J: TRBJ2-1; D: TRBD2; DNA: TGTGCCAGCACGAATCGCCTAGCGGGGAATGAGCAGTTCTTC; CDR3: CASTNRLAGNEQFF
V: TRBV12-5; size: many; J: TRBJ1-2; D: NA; DNA: TGTGCTAGTGGTTCCTCAGGTGGCTACACCTTC; CDR3: CASGSSGGYTF
V: TRBV2; size: NA; J: TRBJ2-7; D: NA; DNA: TGTGCCAGCAGTGAAGGGGTGAGGGGGGGGCGATCCTACGAGCAGTACTTC; CDR3: CASSEGVRGGRSYEQYF
V: TRBV2; size: NA; J: TRBJ1-2; D: NA; DNA: TGTGCCAGCAGCCAAGATAAGGGGACGGCGAGGGGTGGCTACACCTTC; CDR3: CASSQDKGTARGGYTF
V: TRBV25-1; size: NA; J: TRBJ1-1; D: NA; DNA: TGTGCCAGCAGTGAAGGCCCAGGGGAGGGGACTGAAGCTTTCTTT; CDR3: CASSEGPGEGTEAFF
V: TRBV7-9; size: many; J: TRBJ2-5; D: NA; DNA: TGTGCCAGCAGCTTAGCGGGGCCCCAAGAGACCCAGTACTTC; CDR3: CASSLAGPQETQYF
V: TRBV11-2; size: many; J: TRBJ2-5; D: NA; DNA: TGTGCCAGCAGCCGCGCCGGGGGTGGGGAGACCCAGTACTTC; CDR3: CASSRAGGGETQYF
V: TRBV27; size: many; J: TRBJ2-2; D: NA; DNA: TGTGCCAGCAACCCCGGTGCGGCCCAGAACACCGGGGAGCTGTTTTTT; CDR3: CASNPGAAQNTGELFF
V: TRBV20-1; size: many; J: TRBJ1-5; D: NA; DNA: TGCAGTGCTGGGAGGGGGGGTGAGGGGCAGCCCCAGCATTTT; CDR3: CSAGRGGEGQPQHF
V: TRBV28; size: NA; J: TRBJ2-1; D: TRBD2; DNA: TGTGCCAGCAGTTCTGGCGGGGGGGGGGAGGCTAGCTACAATGAGCAGTTCTTC; CDR3: CASSSGGGGEASYNEQFF
V: TRBV9; size: many; J: TRBJ1-1; D: NA; DNA: TGTGCCAGCAGCGTTGGGGGCTCGTTTGTGGACACTGAAGCTTTCTTT; CDR3: CASSVGGSFVDTEAFF
V: TRBV27; size: medium-sized; J: TRBJ2-3; D: NA; DNA: TGTGCCAGCAGAAAAACTGATACGCAGTATTTT; CDR3: CASRKTDTQYF
V: TRBV2; size: many; J: TRBJ2-5; D: TRBD2; DNA: TGTGCCACCCCGGGGGGGGAGACCCAGTACTTC; CDR3: CATPGGETQYF
V: TRBV11-3; size: many; J: TRBJ2-1; D: NA; DNA: TGTGCCAGCAGCTTAGTGTTGAGCGATGAGCAGTTCTTC; CDR3: CASSLVLSDEQFF
V: TRBV5-1; size: NA; J: TRBJ2-5; D: TRBD2; DNA: TGCGCCAGCAGCTTGGATGCGGGCGGGAGGATAACGGAGACCCAGTACTTC; CDR3: CASSLDAGGRITETQYF